The source of this T cell receptor (beta chain) is a study of T cells in Graves' hyperthyroidism and ophthalmopathy. In this sample, this clonotype turned up many times. V was shortened by 1 base and J by 0 bases, with 7 bases between the two germline ends. CDR1 is GTSNPN and CDR2 is SVGIG in the germline V gene (reference sequence). CDR3 length: 14 residues. TCR beta CDR3 regions were amplified from RNA transcripts. Initially, a first-round RT-PCR of the TCR CDR3 employed the HTBI primer set. TCRdb reanalysed the multiplex PCR reads using MiXCR and keeps one entry per CDR3 protein. The sample includes roughly 500,000 distinct CDR3 sequences, around 16% seen only once; the top ten take about 29%.

The chain combines TRBV30 with TRBJ1-5; no clear D. The specimen sequenced was blood. The clonotype was recovered from a woman between 25 and 40 years old with Graves' ophthalmopathy. CDR3 in amino acids: CAWSGRSSNQPQHF. The CDR3 region has the DNA TGTGCCTGGAGTGGCAGGAGTAGCAATCAGCCCCAGCATTTT.